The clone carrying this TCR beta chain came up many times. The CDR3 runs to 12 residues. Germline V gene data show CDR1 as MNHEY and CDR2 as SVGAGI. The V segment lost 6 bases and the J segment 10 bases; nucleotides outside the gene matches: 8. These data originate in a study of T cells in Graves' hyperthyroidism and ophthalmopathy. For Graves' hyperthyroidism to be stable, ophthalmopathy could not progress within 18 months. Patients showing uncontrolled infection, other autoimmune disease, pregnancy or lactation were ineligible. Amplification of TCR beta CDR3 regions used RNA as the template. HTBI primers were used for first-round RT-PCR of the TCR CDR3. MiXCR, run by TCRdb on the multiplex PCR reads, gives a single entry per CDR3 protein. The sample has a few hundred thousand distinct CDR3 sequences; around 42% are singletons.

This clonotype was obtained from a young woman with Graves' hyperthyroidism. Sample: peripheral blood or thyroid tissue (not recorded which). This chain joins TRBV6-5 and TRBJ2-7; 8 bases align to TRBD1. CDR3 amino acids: CASRARGLQQYF. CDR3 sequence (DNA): TGTGCCAGCAGGGCCAGGGGGCTACAACAGTACTTC.